The 30 T cell receptor beta chains reported below all come from one sample, sequenced in a study of vaccination and CD4 T cells after COVID-19. No antigen has been assigned to these receptors. An Oncomine TCR Beta short-read assay was used to sequence the DNA from cultured CD4+ T cells. TCRdb re-derived calls from the PCR reads in MiXCR, one entry per CDR3 protein. Of about 4,000 distinct CDR3 sequences listed, less than 20% are singletons. The treatment is: approximately 9-day PBMC culture with coronavirus spike peptide pools or control peptides (ViraFEST assay). Sequenced input: CD4+ T cells from blood, cultured in vitro. The source is a human donor who had recovered from COVID-19.

The rearrangement uses TRBV30 and TRBJ1-3, with no clear D. The CDR3 is 15 residues long. The germline CDR1 and CDR2 sequences are GTSNPN and SVGIG (reference sequence). The V end was cut by 2 bases, the J end by 4 bases, with 15 bases between. The CDR3 nucleotides are TGTGCCTGGAGTACCCCCCTGGCGGGCGGAAACACCATATATTTT. Protein sequence: CAWSTPLAGGNTIYF.

This clonotype qualifies as medium-sized. The CDR3 nucleotides read TGTGCCAGCAGAATGACAGGGGGGGATGGCTACACCTTC. Translation gives CASRMTGGDGYTF. This sequence joins TRBV6-2 or TRBV6-3 and TRBJ1-2, with 9 bases fitting TRBD1. CDR3 length equals 13 residues. The germline gives CDR1 MNHEY, CDR2 SVGEGT. V shed 6 bases and J 6 bases; nucleotides not matched to a gene: 5.

This clonotype qualifies as medium-sized. This chain joins TRBV19 and TRBJ1-1; D gene unclear. The V and J ends lost 6 bases and 4 bases respectively, with 9 bases between them. The germline CDR1 and CDR2 sequences are LNHDA and SQIVND (reference sequence). This CDR3 contains 12 residues. The DNA for the CDR3 is TGTGCCAGTAGCCGTGTGGCCACTGAAGCTTTCTTT. It yields the protein CASSRVATEAFF.

The chain combines TRBV5-6 with TRBJ2-2, with D perhaps TRBD1 or TRBD2 (7 bases each). Trimming left V 2 bases short and J 4 bases short, with 12 bases between. Germline assignment: CDR1 SGHDT and CDR2 YYEEEE. This CDR3 is built from 15 residues. Here the CDR3 reads CASSLPGGGTGELFF. Here the CDR3 DNA reads TGTGCCAGCAGCTTACCAGGGGGGGGCACCGGGGAGCTGTTTTTT.

This chain uses TRBV6-1 with TRBJ1-5; D is undetermined. V was cut by 5 bases and J by 0 bases, with 8 bases left in between. Germline values: CDR1 MNHNS, CDR2 SASEGT. The CDR3 has 14 residues. The CDR3 loop reads CASSRTYSNQPQHF. CDR3 DNA: TGTGCCAGCAGTCGGACCTATAGCAATCAGCCCCAGCATTTT.

This clonotype was observed a few times. This chain uses TRBV7-3 with TRBJ2-2; D may be TRBD2 (5 bases). This CDR3 region has 16 residues. Germline V gene lookup returns CDR1 SGHTA and CDR2 FQGTGA. The germline V and J ends were trimmed by 6 bases and 7 bases, with 21 bases remaining between them. In DNA, the CDR3 is TGTGCCAGCAGTCGAACCACGGGCCTAGGGAGCGGGGAGCTGTTTTTT. As protein: CASSRTTGLGSGELFF.

There are a few counts of this clonotype. The CDR3: CSAMTSGETQYF. DNA for the CDR3: TGCAGTGCTATGACTAGCGGTGAAACGCAGTATTTT. The V call is TRBV20-1, the J call TRBJ2-3; 9 bases agree with TRBD2. Trimming at V came to 4 bases and at J to 9 bases, leaving 5 bases not matched to a gene. CDR3 length equals 12 residues. Germline V gene sequence: CDR1 DFQATT, CDR2 SNEGSKA (reference sequence).

V is TRBV5-1 and J is TRBJ1-6, with D maybe TRBD1 (6 bases). The CDR3 covers 15 residues. Trimming shortened V by 4 bases and J by 3 bases, and 11 bases separated the two germline ends. CDR1 and CDR2 from the germline V gene are SGHRS and YFSETQ. The CDR3 region has the DNA TGCGCCAGCAGCACCGGGACAAGCTATAATTCACCCCTCCACTTT. This codes for CASSTGTSYNSPLHF.

This clonotype ranks as large. V usage is TRBV6-5 and J usage is TRBJ1-6; D is uncertain. The CDR3 sequence is 13 residues long. V was cut by 1 base and J by 7 bases, with 5 bases left in between. CDR1 and CDR2 (germline): MNHEY, SVGAGI. The CDR3 sequence is CASSYWRNSPLHF. CDR3 DNA: TGTGCCAGCAGTTACTGGAGGAATTCACCCCTCCACTTT.

By share, this clonotype ranks as medium-sized. The chain combines TRBV12-3 or TRBV12-4 with TRBJ2-3, with 7 bases lining up with TRBD1. With 5 bases clipped from V and 2 bases from J, the junction kept 4 bases outside the gene matches. The CDR3 runs to 14 residues. The CDR3: CASSEGQSTDTQYF. CDR3 DNA sequence: TGTGCCAGCAGTGAGGGACAGTCCACAGATACGCAGTATTTT.

This clonotype was recorded a few times. This chain links TRBV12-3 or TRBV12-4 with TRBJ2-4; D is perhaps TRBD1 or TRBD2 (5 bases each). The CDR3 is 14 amino acids. V was trimmed by 4 bases and J by 5 bases, leaving 12 bases between them. This CDR3 is CASSWGSLQNIQYF. The CDR3 DNA sequence: TGTGCCAGCAGTTGGGGGTCCCTCCAAAACATTCAGTACTTC.

The CDR3 loop reads CSARDFRLAGGRYNEQFF. CDR3 bases: TGCAGTGCTAGAGATTTTCGCCTAGCGGGGGGCAGGTACAATGAGCAGTTCTTC. The chain is built from TRBV20-1 and TRBJ2-1; 11 bases align to TRBD2. The CDR3 length is 18 residues. Trimming removed 0 bases from V and 4 bases from J; junction bases left unmatched: 11. From germline, CDR1 is DFQATT and CDR2 SNEGSKA (reference sequence).

This sequence joins TRBV2 and TRBJ2-7, with D possibly matching TRBD1 (5 bases). Trimming took 5 bases from V and 3 from J, leaving 5 bases between them. This CDR3 has 11 amino acids. The germline CDR1 and CDR2 sequences are SNHLY and FYNNEI. The CDR3 spells CASSQGYEQYF. CDR3 sequence (DNA): TGTGCCAGCAGTCAGGGCTACGAGCAGTACTTC.

The rearrangement uses TRBV18 and TRBJ1-5; D might be TRBD1 (6 bases). Germline CDR1 is KGHSH and CDR2 is LQKENI. This CDR3 comprises 20 residues. Between the trimmed V and J ends, which lost 3 bases and 0 bases, there was a span of 24 bases. CDR3 loop: CASSPGASRPQTYSNQPQHF. The DNA of the CDR3 is TGTGCCAGCTCACCGGGGGCAAGCCGTCCACAAACGTATAGCAATCAGCCCCAGCATTTT.

The rearrangement links TRBV5-4 to TRBJ2-3; 9 nucleotides line up with TRBD2. Germline CDR1 SGHNT, CDR2 YYREEE (reference sequence). Trimming removed 0 bases from V and 1 base from J; junction bases left unmatched: 3. This CDR3 region has 16 residues. The CDR3 reads CASSLVPSGGTDTQYF. DNA of the CDR3: TGTGCCAGCAGCTTGGTTCCTAGCGGGGGCACAGATACGCAGTATTTT.

This clonotype was detected a few times. The chain carries TRBV20-1 and TRBJ2-3; 9 positions agree with TRBD1. The CDR3 has 15 residues. The V gene's germline CDR1 is DFQATT and CDR2 SNEGSKA (reference sequence). V shed 2 bases and J 5 bases; nucleotides not matched to a gene: 8. The CDR3 sequence: CSARWTGEGRDTQYF. For the CDR3, the DNA is TGCAGTGCTAGATGGACAGGGGAGGGACGAGATACGCAGTATTTT.

This chain uses TRBV18 with TRBJ1-5; the match to TRBD1 covers 8 bases. CDR3 length: 16 amino acids. Trimming at V came to 2 bases and at J to 10 bases, leaving 13 bases not matched to a gene. Germline values: CDR1 KGHSH, CDR2 LQKENI. DNA of the CDR3: TGTGCCAGCTCACCAGCGACAGGGGCTCGATCCCAACCCCAGCATTTT. It translates to CASSPATGARSQPQHF.

This clonotype has just a few counts. The genes are TRBV6-2 or TRBV6-3 and TRBJ2-3; D remains unclear. The CDR3 is 11 amino acids. Germline CDR1 and CDR2: MNHEY and SVGEGT. V lost 6 bases and J lost 5, with 6 bases in between. CDR3 region: CASRWEDTQYF. The CDR3 DNA sequence: TGTGCCAGCAGATGGGAAGATACGCAGTATTTT.

In its sample, this clonotype was seen a few times. The V gene is TRBV12-3 or TRBV12-4, the J gene TRBJ1-2, with D possibly TRBD1 on 5 matching bases. This CDR3 is built from 13 residues. Trimming stripped 6 bases from V and 8 bases from J, with 16 bases between. The CDR3 loop is CASSLDSPGGYTF. CDR3 sequence (DNA): TGTGCCAGCAGCCTAGACAGCCCCGGGGGCTACACCTTC.

This clonotype was counted a few times. V usage is TRBV9 and J usage is TRBJ1-6; TRBD1 aligns across 9 bases. Germline CDR1 SGDLS, CDR2 YYNGEE. Trimming removed 4 bases from V and 7 bases from J; junction bases left unmatched: 6. The CDR3 covers 15 residues. The CDR3 here is CASSPRTGANSPLHF. CDR3 nucleotide sequence: TGTGCCAGCAGCCCCCGGACAGGGGCCAATTCACCCCTCCACTTT.

The sample holds a few counts of this clonotype. The CDR3 loop reads CASSQDRVRSDTQYF. CDR3 coding DNA: TGTGCCAGCAGCCAAGACAGGGTTCGGTCAGATACGCAGTATTTT. The chain is built from TRBV14 and TRBJ2-3; tentatively, D is TRBD1 (5 bases). Looked up from germline, CDR1 is SGHDN and CDR2 is FVKESK. Between the trimmed V and J ends, which lost 0 bases and 4 bases, there was a span of 11 bases. The CDR3 consists of 15 residues.

The chain carries TRBV19 and TRBJ2-2; 11 nucleotides line up with TRBD2. The CDR3 loop spans 17 amino acids. Trimming removed 6 bases from V and 3 bases from J; junction bases left unmatched: 9. From germline, CDR1 is LNHDA and CDR2 SQIVND (reference sequence). The CDR3 DNA reads TGTGCCAGTAGAAGGGTTAGCGGGGGGGGCGACACCGGGGAGCTGTTTTTT. It codes for CASRRVSGGGDTGELFF.

This clonotype ranks as large. This sequence joins TRBV7-9 and TRBJ2-7; D remains unclear. Germline CDR1 and CDR2: SEHNR and FQNEAQ (reference sequence). Trimming pared 3 bases from V and 6 bases from J, leaving 9 bases between. The CDR3 covers 12 residues. The CDR3 here is CASSFSGFEQYF. In DNA form, the CDR3 reads TGTGCCAGCAGCTTTTCAGGATTCGAGCAGTACTTC.

This clonotype showed up just a few times. The genes are TRBV20-1 and TRBJ2-3; the D is unclear. V was cut by 8 bases and J by 2 bases, with 8 bases left in between. The CDR3 totals 11 residues. Germline CDR1 is DFQATT and CDR2 is SNEGSKA (reference sequence). The DNA for the CDR3 is TGCAGTCCGCAGGTCACAGATACGCAGTATTTT. Translated: CSPQVTDTQYF.

The chain combines TRBV4-2 with TRBJ1-3; D is undetermined. CDR1 and CDR2 from the germline V gene are LGHNA and YNFKEQ. This CDR3 region has 16 residues. V gave up 0 bases and J gave up 4 bases, with 13 bases separating them. The CDR3 region is CASSQDLSPPGNTIYF. The CDR3 DNA sequence: TGTGCCAGCAGCCAAGATCTTAGCCCCCCAGGAAACACCATATATTTT.

This clonotype came up a few times. V gene TRBV4-2 combines with J gene TRBJ1-5, with D tentatively TRBD1 (6 bases). The CDR3 totals 14 residues. V lost 0 bases and J 7 bases, leaving 10 bases between the germline ends. CDR1 and CDR2 (germline): LGHNA, YNFKEQ. The CDR3 protein is CASSQDWGAQPQHF. The CDR3 region has the DNA TGTGCCAGCAGCCAAGATTGGGGGGCCCAGCCCCAGCATTTT.

This clonotype was seen a few times. The chain recombines TRBV5-1 with TRBJ2-2, with 11 bases identical to TRBD2. V was clipped by 3 bases and J by 4 bases; unmatched bases: 5. The CDR3 loop spans 16 amino acids. CDR1 SGHRS and CDR2 YFSETQ come from the germline V gene. CDR3 residues: CASSSKTSGATGELFF. The CDR3 nucleotides read TGCGCCAGCAGCTCCAAGACTAGCGGGGCCACCGGGGAGCTGTTTTTT. The full variable domain, completed using reference TRBV5-1 and TRBJ2-2, is KAGVTQTPRYLIKTRGQQVTLSCSPISGHRSVSWYQQTPGQGLQFLFEYFSETQRNKGNFPGRFSGRQFSNSRSEMNVSTLELGDSALYLCASSSKTSGATGELFFGEGSRLTVL.

Only a few counts were recorded for this clonotype. The chain has TRBV6-5 and TRBJ2-7; D not certain. Germline V gene data show CDR1 as MNHEY and CDR2 as SVGAGI. Trimming took 2 bases from V and 0 from J, leaving 8 bases between them. CDR3 size: 14 residues. The CDR3 spells CASSYQVNSYEQYF. The DNA for the CDR3 is TGTGCCAGCAGTTACCAAGTAAACTCCTACGAGCAGTACTTC.

The gene calls are TRBV5-1 and TRBJ2-4; no reliable D call. Trimming cost V 2 bases and J 3 bases, with 9 bases left between them. Germline CDR1 reads SGHRS; CDR2 reads YFSETQ. There are 14 residues in the CDR3. CDR3 bases: TGCGCCAGCAGCTTCGAGGAAGACAAAAACATTCAGTACTTC. This encodes CASSFEEDKNIQYF. Together with reference TRBV5-1 and TRBJ2-4, the CDR3 gives the full variable domain: KAGVTQTPRYLIKTRGQQVTLSCSPISGHRSVSWYQQTPGQGLQFLFEYFSETQRNKGNFPGRFSGRQFSNSRSEMNVSTLELGDSALYLCASSFEEDKNIQYFGAGTRLSVL.

On this clonotype itself: A much larger clone sits a single nucleotide away, making a read error possible. The V and J genes are TRBV5-1 and TRBJ1-2, with 7 bases identical to TRBD1. The CDR3 is 14 amino acids. The germline V gene encodes CDR1 SGHRS and CDR2 YFSETQ. The CDR3 nucleotides are TGCGTCAGCAGCCAAGGGGGCGAAGGCTATGGCTACACCTTC. It specifies CVSSQGGEGYGYTF.